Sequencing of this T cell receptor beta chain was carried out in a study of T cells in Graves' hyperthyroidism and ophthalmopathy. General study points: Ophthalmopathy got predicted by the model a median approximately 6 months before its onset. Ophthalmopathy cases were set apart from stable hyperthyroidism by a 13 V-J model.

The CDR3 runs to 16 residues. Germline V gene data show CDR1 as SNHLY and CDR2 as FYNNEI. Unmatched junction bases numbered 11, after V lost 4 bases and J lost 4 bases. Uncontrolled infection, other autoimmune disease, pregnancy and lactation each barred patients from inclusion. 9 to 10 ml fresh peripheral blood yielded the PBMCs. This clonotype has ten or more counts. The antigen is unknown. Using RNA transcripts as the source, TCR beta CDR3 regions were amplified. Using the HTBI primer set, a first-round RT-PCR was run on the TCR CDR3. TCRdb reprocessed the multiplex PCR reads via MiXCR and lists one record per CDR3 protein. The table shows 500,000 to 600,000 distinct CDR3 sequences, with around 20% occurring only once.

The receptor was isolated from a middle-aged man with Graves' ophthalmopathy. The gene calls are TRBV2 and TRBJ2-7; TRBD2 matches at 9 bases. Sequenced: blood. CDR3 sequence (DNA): TGTGCCAGCAGTGGGGCACCTAGCGGGAAGGGTTACGAGCAGTACTTC. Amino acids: CASSGAPSGKGYEQYF.